Detailed here is one T cell receptor (beta chain). Its antigen is not known. This record belongs to a study of monozygotic twins with inflammatory bowel disease. Findings and caveats of the study: In the analysis, different T cell subtypes could not be told apart.

There are 16 residues in the CDR3. Looked up from germline, CDR1 is KGHSH and CDR2 is LQKENI. Template switching added UMIs carrying a 6-nucleotide sample barcode. Following a re-call of the 5' RACE reads, TCRdb has one entry per CDR3 protein and lacks DNA. This sample's table has about 420,000 distinct CDR3 sequences. This chain joins TRBV18 and TRBJ2-1; TCRdb returns TRBD2, unconfirmable since there is no DNA. This TCR derives from a human donor with ulcerative colitis or Crohn's disease, or a healthy co-twin of an affected twin (not recorded which). Material: blood. CDR3 protein: CASSPQLAGVSNEQFF.